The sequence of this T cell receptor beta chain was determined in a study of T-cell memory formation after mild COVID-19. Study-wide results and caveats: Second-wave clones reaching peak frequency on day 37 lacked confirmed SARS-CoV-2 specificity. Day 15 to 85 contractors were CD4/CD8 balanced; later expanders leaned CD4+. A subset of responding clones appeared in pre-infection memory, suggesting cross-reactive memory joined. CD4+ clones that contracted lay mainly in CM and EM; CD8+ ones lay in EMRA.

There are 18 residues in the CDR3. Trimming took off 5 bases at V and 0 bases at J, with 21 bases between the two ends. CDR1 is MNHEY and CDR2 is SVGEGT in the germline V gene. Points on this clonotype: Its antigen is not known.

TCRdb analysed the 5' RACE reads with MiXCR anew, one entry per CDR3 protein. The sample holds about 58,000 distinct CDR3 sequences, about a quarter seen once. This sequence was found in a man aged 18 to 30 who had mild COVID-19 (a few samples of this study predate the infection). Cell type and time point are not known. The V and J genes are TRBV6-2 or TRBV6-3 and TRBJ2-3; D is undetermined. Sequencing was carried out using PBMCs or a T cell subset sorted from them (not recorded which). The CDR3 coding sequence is TGTGCCAGCAGTCCTGGGCGGAGCCCGATCCAAAGCACAGATACGCAGTATTTT. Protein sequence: CASSPGRSPIQSTDTQYF.